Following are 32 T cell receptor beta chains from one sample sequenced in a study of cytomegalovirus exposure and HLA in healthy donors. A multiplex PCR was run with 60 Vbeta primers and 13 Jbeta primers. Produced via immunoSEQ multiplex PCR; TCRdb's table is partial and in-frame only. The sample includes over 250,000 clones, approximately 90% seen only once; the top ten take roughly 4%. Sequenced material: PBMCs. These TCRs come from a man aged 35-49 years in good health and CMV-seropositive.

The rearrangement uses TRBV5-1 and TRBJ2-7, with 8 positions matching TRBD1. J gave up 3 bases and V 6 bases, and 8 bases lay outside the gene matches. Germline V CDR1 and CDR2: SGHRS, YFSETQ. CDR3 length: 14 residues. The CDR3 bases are TGCGCCAGCAATCCAGGGGGCGGAATCTACGAGCAGTACTTC. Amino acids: CASNPGGGIYEQYF.

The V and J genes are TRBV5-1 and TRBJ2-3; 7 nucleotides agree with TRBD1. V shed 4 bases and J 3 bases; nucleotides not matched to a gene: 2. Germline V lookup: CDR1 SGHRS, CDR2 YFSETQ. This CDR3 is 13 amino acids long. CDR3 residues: CASSPDRTDTQYF. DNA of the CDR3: TGCGCCAGCAGCCCGGACAGGACAGATACGCAGTATTTT. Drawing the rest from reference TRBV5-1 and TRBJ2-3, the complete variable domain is KAGVTQTPRYLIKTRGQQVTLSCSPISGHRSVSWYQQTPGQGLQFLFEYFSETQRNKGNFPGRFSGRQFSNSRSEMNVSTLELGDSALYLCASSPDRTDTQYFGPGTRLTVL.

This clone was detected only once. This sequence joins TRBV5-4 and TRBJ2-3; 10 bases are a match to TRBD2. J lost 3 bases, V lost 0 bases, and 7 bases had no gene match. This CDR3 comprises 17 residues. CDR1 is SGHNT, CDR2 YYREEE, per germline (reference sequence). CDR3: CASSLAGASGRTDTQYF. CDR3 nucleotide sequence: TGTGCCAGCAGCTTGGCCGGCGCTAGCGGGAGAACAGATACGCAGTATTTT.

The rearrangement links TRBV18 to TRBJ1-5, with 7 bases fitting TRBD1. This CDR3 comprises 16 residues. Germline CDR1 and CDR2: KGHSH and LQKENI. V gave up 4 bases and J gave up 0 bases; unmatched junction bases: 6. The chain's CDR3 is CASSLGTAYSNQPQHF. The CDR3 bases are TGTGCCAGCTCACTTGGGACAGCATATAGCAATCAGCCCCAGCATTTT.

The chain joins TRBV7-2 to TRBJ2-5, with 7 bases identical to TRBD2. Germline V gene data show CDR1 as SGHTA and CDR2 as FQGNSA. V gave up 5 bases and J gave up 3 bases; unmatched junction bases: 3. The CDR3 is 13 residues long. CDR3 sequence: CASSIGTKETQYF. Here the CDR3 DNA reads TGTGCCAGCAGCATTGGGACTAAAGAGACCCAGTACTTC.

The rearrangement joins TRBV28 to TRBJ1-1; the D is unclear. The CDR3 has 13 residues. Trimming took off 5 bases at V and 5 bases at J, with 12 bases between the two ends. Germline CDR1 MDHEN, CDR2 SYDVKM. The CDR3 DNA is TGTGCCAGCAGTACTAGTCCGGGGACTGAAGCTTTCTTT. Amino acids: CASSTSPGTEAFF.

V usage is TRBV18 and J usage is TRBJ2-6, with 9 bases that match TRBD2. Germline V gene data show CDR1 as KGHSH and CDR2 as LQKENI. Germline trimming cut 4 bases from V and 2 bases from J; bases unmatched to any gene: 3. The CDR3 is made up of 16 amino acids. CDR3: CASSQRTSAGANVLTF. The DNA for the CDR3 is TGTGCCAGCTCACAGAGGACTAGCGCTGGGGCCAACGTCCTGACTTTC.

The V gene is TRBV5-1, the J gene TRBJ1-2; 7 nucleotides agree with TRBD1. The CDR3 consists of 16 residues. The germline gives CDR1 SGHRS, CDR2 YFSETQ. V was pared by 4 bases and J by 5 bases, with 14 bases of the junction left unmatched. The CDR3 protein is CASSANPIGGVYGYTF. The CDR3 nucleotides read TGCGCCAGCAGCGCAAATCCGATAGGGGGCGTTTATGGCTACACCTTC.

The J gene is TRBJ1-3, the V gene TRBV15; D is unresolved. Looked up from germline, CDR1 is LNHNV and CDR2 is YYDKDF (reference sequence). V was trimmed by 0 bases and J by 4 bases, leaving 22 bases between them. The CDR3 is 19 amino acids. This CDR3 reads CATSRDPLKLWSPGNTIYF. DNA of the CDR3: TGTGCCACCAGCAGAGATCCACTAAAATTGTGGTCTCCCGGAAACACCATATATTTT.

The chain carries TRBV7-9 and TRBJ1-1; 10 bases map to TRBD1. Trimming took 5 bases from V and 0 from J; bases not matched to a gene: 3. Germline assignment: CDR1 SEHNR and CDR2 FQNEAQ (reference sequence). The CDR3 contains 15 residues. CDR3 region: CASSPGTGVNTEAFF. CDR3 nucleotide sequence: TGTGCCAGCAGCCCCGGGACAGGGGTGAACACTGAAGCTTTCTTT.

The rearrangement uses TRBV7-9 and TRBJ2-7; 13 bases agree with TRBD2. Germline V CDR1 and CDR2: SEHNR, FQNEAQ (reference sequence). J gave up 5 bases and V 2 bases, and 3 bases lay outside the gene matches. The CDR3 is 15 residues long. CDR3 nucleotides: TGTGCCAGCAGCTTAAGGACTAGCGGGGGTCACGAGCAGTACTTC. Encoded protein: CASSLRTSGGHEQYF.

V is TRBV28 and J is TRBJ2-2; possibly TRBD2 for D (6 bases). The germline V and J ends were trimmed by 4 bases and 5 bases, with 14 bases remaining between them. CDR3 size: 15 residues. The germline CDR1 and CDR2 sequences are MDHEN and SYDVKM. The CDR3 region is CASSSGGSETGELFF. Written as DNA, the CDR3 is TGTGCCAGCAGTTCCGGGGGTTCGGAAACCGGGGAGCTGTTTTTT.

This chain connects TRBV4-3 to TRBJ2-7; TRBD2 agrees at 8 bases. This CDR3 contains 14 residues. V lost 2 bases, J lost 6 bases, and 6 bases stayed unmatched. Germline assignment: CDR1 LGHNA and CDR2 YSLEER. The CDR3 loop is CASSQLAGGLEQYF. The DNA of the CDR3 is TGCGCCAGCAGCCAACTAGCGGGCGGGCTCGAGCAGTACTTC.

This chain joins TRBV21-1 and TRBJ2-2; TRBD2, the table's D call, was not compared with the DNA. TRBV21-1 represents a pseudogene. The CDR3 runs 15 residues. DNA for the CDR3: TGTGCCAGCAGCAAAGGGCGAGGTGAGGCCGGGGAGCTGTTTTTT. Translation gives CASSKGRGEAGELFF.

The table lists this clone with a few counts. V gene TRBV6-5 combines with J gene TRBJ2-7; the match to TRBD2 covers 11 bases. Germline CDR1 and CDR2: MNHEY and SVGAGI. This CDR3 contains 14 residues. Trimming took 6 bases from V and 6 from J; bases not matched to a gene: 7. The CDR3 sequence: CASRDSGRVGEQYF. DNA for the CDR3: TGTGCCAGCAGGGATAGCGGGAGGGTAGGCGAGCAGTACTTC.

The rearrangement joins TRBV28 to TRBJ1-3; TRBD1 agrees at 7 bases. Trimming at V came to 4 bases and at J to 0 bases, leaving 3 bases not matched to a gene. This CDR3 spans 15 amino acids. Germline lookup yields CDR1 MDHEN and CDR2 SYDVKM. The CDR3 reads CASSWDRHSGNTIYF. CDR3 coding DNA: TGTGCCAGCAGTTGGGACAGACACTCTGGAAACACCATATATTTT.

CDR3 protein: CASRRGNTEAFF. The DNA for the CDR3 is TGTGCCAGTAGGCGGGGGAACACTGAAGCTTTCTTT. J is TRBJ1-1 and V is TRBV19; D unresolved. This CDR3 is built from 12 residues. CDR1 and CDR2 (germline): LNHDA, SQIVND (reference sequence). With 6 bases removed from V and 1 base from J, the gap between germline ends came to 6 bases.

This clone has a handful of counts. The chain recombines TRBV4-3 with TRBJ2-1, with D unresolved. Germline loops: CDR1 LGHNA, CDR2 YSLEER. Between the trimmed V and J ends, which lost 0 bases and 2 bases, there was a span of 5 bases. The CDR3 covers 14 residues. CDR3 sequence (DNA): TGCGCCAGCAGCCAAGATCGGGCCTACAATGAGCAGTTCTTC. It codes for CASSQDRAYNEQFF.

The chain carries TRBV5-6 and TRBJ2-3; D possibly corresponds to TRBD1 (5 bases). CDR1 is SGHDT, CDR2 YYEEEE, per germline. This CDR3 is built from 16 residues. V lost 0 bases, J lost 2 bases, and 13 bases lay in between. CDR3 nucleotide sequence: TGTGCCAGCAGCTTGGGGAGACAGCCATCCACAGATACGCAGTATTTT. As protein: CASSLGRQPSTDTQYF.

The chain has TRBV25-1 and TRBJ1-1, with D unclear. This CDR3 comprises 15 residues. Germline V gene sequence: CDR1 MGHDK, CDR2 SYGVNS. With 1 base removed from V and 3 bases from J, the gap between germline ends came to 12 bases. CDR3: CASSEFPGLDTEAFF. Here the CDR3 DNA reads TGTGCCAGCAGTGAATTTCCAGGCCTGGACACTGAAGCTTTCTTT.

The CDR3 DNA reads as TGTGCCAGCAGAAGCGGCGACGCCTACGAGCAGTACTTC. This encodes CASRSGDAYEQYF. The V gene is TRBV25-1, the J gene TRBJ2-7, with D possibly being TRBD2 (5 bases). Germline lookup yields CDR1 MGHDK and CDR2 SYGVNS. The CDR3 is 13 residues long. The ends were cut back, 6 bases at V and 2 bases at J, with 11 bases in the middle.

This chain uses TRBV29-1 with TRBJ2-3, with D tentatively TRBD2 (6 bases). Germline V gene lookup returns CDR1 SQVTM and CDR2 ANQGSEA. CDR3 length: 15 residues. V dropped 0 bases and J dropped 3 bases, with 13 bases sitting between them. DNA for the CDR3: TGCAGCGTTGAAGATGACGGGAGCCGGACAGATACGCAGTATTTT. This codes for CSVEDDGSRTDTQYF.

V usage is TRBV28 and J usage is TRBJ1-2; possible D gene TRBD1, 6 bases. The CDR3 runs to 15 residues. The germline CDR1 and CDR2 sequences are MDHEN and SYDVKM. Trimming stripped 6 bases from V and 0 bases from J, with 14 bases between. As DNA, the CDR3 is TGTGCCAGCAGGGTACCACAGGGTTCTAACTATGGCTACACCTTC. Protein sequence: CASRVPQGSNYGYTF.

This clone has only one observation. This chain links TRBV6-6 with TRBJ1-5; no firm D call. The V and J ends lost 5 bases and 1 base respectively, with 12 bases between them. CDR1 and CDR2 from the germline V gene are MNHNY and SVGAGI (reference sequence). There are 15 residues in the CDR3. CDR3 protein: CASSPPGISNQPQHF. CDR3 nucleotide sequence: TGTGCCAGCAGTCCCCCCGGGATAAGCAATCAGCCCCAGCATTTT.

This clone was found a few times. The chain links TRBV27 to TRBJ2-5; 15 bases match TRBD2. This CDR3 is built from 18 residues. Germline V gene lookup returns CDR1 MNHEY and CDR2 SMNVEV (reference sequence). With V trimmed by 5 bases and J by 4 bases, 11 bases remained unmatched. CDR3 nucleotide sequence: TGTGCCAGCAGTCCCTCGGGACTAGCGGGAGGTAGGGGAGAGACCCAGTACTTC. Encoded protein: CASSPSGLAGGRGETQYF.

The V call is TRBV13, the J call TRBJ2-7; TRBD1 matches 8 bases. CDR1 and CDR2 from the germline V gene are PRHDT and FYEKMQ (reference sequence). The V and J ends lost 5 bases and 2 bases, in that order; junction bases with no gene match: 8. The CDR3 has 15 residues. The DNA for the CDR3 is TGTGCCAGCAGCCCTTGGACAGGGAGAGCCTACGAGCAGTACTTC. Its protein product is CASSPWTGRAYEQYF.

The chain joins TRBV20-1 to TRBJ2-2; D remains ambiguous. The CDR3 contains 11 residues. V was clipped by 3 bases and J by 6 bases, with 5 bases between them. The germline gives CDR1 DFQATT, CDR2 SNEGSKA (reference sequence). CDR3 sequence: CSASPAGELFF. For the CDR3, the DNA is TGCAGTGCTAGCCCGGCCGGGGAGCTGTTTTTT.

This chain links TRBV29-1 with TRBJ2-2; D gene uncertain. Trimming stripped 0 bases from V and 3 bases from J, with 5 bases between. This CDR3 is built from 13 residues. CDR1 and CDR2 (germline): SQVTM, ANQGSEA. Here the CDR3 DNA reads TGCAGCGTTGAAGATCGTGACACCGGGGAGCTGTTTTTT. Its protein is CSVEDRDTGELFF.

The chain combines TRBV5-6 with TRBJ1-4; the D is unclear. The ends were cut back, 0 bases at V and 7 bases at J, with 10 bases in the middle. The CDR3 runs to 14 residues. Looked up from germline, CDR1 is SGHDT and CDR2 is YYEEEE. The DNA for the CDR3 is TGTGCCAGCAGCTTGGTAGCCCTTGGTGAAAAACTGTTTTTT. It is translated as CASSLVALGEKLFF.

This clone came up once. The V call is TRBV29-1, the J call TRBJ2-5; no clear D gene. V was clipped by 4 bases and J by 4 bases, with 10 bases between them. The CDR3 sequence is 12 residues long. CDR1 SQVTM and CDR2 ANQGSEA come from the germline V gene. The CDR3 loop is CSVGLGSETQYF. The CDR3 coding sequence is TGCAGCGTTGGCCTAGGATCAGAGACCCAGTACTTC.

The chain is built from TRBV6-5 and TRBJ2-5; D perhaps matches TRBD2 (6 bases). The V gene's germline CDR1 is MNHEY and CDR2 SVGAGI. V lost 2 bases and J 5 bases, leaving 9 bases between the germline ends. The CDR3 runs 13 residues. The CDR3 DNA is TGTGCCAGCAGTTACGCGGGGTGGGAGACCCAGTACTTC. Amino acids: CASSYAGWETQYF.

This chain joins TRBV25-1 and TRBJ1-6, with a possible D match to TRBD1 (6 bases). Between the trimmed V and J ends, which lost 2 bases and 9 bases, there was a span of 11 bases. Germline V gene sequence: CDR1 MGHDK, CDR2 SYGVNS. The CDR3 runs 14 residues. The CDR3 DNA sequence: TGTGCCAGCAGTGAAGTCGGCAGGGGTTCACCCCTCCACTTT. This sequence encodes CASSEVGRGSPLHF.